Reported below is one T cell receptor beta chain. The data belong to a study of blood T cell repertoires in COVID-19. Study overall: Samples of COVID-19 (acute and convalescent) were obtained from the United States, Italy and Spain.

Trimming took 5 bases from V and 7 from J; bases not matched to a gene: 7. The CDR3 covers 14 residues. CDR1 and CDR2 from the germline V gene are GTSNPN and SVGIG (reference sequence). In the original processing: Reference gene primer amplification gave estimated nucleated cell counts. Here immunoSEQ multiplex PCR was the method, and the copy in TCRdb shows in-frame clones only, minus some. That table supplies the V and J calls and clone size; D and trimming were determined from the DNA. The data contain approximately 91,000 clones, 77% of them seen just once; the ten biggest clones take up approximately 10%.

The chain couples TRBV30 to TRBJ1-6, with 8 bases aligning to TRBD1. Sequenced sample: peripheral blood. The sequence derives from a woman of 80 years or more with acute or convalescent COVID-19. The DNA of the CDR3 is TGTGCCTGGGTTCGACAGGGGCGGAATTCACCCCTCCACTTT. It specifies CAWVRQGRNSPLHF.